The T cell receptor beta chain described here comes from a study of cytomegalovirus exposure and HLA in healthy donors. Study at large: About 85 million unique TCR sequences came from HLA-typed donors in an early release. Falling in the Caucasian-associated ancestry cluster were about four fifths of approximately 400 genotyped donors. General observations from the study: High specificity and sensitivity for cytomegalovirus status were reported for the classifier.

Primers included in the PCR were 60 Vbeta and 13 Jbeta primers. TCRdb keeps only in-frame clones here, not all; method: immunoSEQ multiplex PCR. There are approximately 180,000 clones in the sample; about 80% occur only once, and roughly 5.8% lies in the top ten. Regarding this clone: What it recognizes is unknown.

This TCR came from a man aged 35-49 years in good health and CMV-seropositive. The sequencing sample was made of PBMCs.

The CDR3 here is CASSMNGLAGDPRGTDTQYF. As DNA, the CDR3 is TGTGCCAGTAGTATGAACGGACTAGCGGGAGACCCCCGAGGCACAGATACGCAGTATTTT. This chain uses TRBV19 with TRBJ2-3; 13 bases are shared with TRBD2. This CDR3 has 20 amino acids. The V gene's germline CDR1 is LNHDA and CDR2 SQIVND (reference sequence). V trimming: 3 bases; J trimming: 1 base; junction bases outside the gene matches: 13.